The 8 T cell receptor beta chains presented below share a single source sample, sequenced in a study of blood T cell repertoires in COVID-19. Measured with immunoSEQ multiplex PCR; TCRdb has only the in-frame clones, and not every one. The sample yields around 50,000 clones, 82% seen once. The sample comprised peripheral blood. All receptors derive from a woman over 75 with acute or convalescent COVID-19.

V and J are TRBV9 and TRBJ1-2, with 11 bases identical to TRBD1. Losses at the gene ends were 0 bases for V and 5 bases for J; bases not matched to a gene: 3. The CDR3 spans 15 residues. Per germline, CDR1 SGDLS and CDR2 YYNGEE. CDR3 sequence: CASSVGTGGEYGYTF. DNA for the CDR3: TGTGCCAGCAGCGTAGGGACAGGGGGCGAGTATGGCTACACCTTC.

The chain joins TRBV5-4 to TRBJ1-1; 9 bases agree with TRBD1. Germline CDR1 and CDR2: SGHNT and YYREEE (reference sequence). The CDR3 contains 14 residues. Trimming removed 3 bases from V and 6 bases from J; junction bases left unmatched: 6. The DNA for the CDR3 is TGTGCCAGCAGCTGGGACAGGGCGTGGGCTGAAGCTTTCTTT. This codes for CASSWDRAWAEAFF.

In DNA, the CDR3 is TGTGCCAGCAGCCCGCCGTTTGGGGGCTTGGGCTACACCTTC. Translating it yields CASSPPFGGLGYTF. J is TRBJ1-2 and V is TRBV14, with D possibly being TRBD1 (6 bases). With 4 bases removed from V and 8 bases from J, the gap between germline ends came to 17 bases. Per germline, CDR1 SGHDN and CDR2 FVKESK. This CDR3 is 14 amino acids long.

This clone was counted between two and nine times. The chain links TRBV11-1 to TRBJ2-1, with 7 bases identical to TRBD2. The J segment lost 0 bases and the V segment lost 4 bases, leaving 6 bases of the junction unmatched. Germline CDR1 reads SGHAT; CDR2 reads FQDESV (reference sequence). This CDR3 contains 16 residues. The CDR3 DNA reads TGTGCCAGCAGCTCCTTCGGGAGGAGCTCCTACAATGAGCAGTTCTTC. Its translation: CASSSFGRSSYNEQFF.

V gene TRBV5-6 combines with J gene TRBJ1-5; weak D call: TRBD1 (6 bases). Germline loops: CDR1 SGHDT, CDR2 YYEEEE. The CDR3 is 15 residues long. Trimming stripped 0 bases from V and 3 bases from J, with 10 bases between. The CDR3 sequence: CASSLDRGINQPQHF. In DNA, the CDR3 is TGTGCCAGCAGCTTGGATAGGGGGATCAATCAGCCCCAGCATTTT. The full variable domain, its missing parts supplied by reference TRBV5-6 and TRBJ1-5, is DAGVTQSPTHLIKTRGQQVTLRCSPKSGHDTVSWYQQALGQGPQFIFQYYEEEERQRGNFPDRFSGHQFPNYSSELNVNALLLGDSALYLCASSLDRGINQPQHFGDGTRLSIL.

This clone was seen a handful of times. J is TRBJ1-4 and V is TRBV5-1; D uncertain. CDR3 length: 16 amino acids. V was clipped by 1 base and J by 0 bases, with 10 bases between them. The germline gives CDR1 SGHRS, CDR2 YFSETQ. CDR3 protein: CASSLTGIATNEKLFF. DNA for the CDR3: TGCGCCAGCAGCTTGACGGGGATTGCAACTAATGAAAAACTGTTTTTT.

The V gene is TRBV28, the J gene TRBJ1-6; the D is unclear. This CDR3 comprises 13 residues. Germline V lookup: CDR1 MDHEN, CDR2 SYDVKM. Trimming took 6 bases from V and 9 from J, leaving 12 bases between them. DNA for the CDR3: TGTGCCAGCAGATCCCATTGGAGTTCACCCCTCCACTTT. Residues: CASRSHWSSPLHF.

The chain is built from TRBV7-9 and TRBJ2-1, with TRBD2 matching 12 bases. The junction had 9 bases not matched to a gene; V was cut back by 5 bases and J by 7 bases. CDR1 and CDR2 from the germline V gene are SEHNR and FQNEAQ (reference sequence). The CDR3 spans 16 residues. DNA for the CDR3: TGTGCCAGCAGCCGCATTCCCGGACTAGCGGGAAATGAGCAGTTCTTC. This translates into CASSRIPGLAGNEQFF. Drawing the rest from reference TRBV7-9 and TRBJ2-1, the complete variable domain is DTGVSQNPRHKITKRGQNVTFRCDPISEHNRLYWYRQTLGQGPEFLTYFQNEAQLEKSRLLSDRFSAERPKGSFSTLEIQRTEQGDSAMYLCASSRIPGLAGNEQFFGPGTRLTVL.